These T cell receptor beta chains were read from a single sample in a study of spatial heterogeneity in lung cancer. TCRdb used MiXCR to reprocess the 5' RACE reads, holding one entry per CDR3 protein. The sample holds over 15,000 distinct CDR3 sequences; 15% to 20% are singletons and the top ten take roughly 6.4%. The specimen comprised PBMCs, sampled at follow-up. The receptors come from a male donor with early-stage non-small cell lung cancer. CDR3s include the opening cysteine and the closing phenylalanine or tryptophan. D genes are given only for firm matches. Some rows mark clone size as missing; the rest say once, few, many or name a class of expanded clone.

size,V,D,J,CDR3,DNA
.,TRBV5-1,TRBD2,TRBJ2-7,CASSLELAGTYEQYF,TGCGCCAGCAGCTTGGAACTAGCGGGGACGTACGAGCAGTACTTC
medium-sized,TRBV24-1,.,TRBJ1-5,CATSQSRNQPQHF,TGTGCCACCAGTCAGTCGAGAAATCAGCCCCAGCATTTT
.,TRBV7-3,TRBD2,TRBJ2-3,CASSVGTSVINTQYF,TGTGCCAGCAGCGTAGGGACTAGCGTCATAAATACGCAGTATTTT
medium-sized,TRBV14,TRBD1,TRBJ2-7,CASSPLTGIDEQYF,TGTGCCAGCAGCCCCCTGACAGGGATCGACGAGCAGTACTTC
.,TRBV6-2/TRBV6-3,.,TRBJ2-3,CASSRGDDAQYF,TGTGCCAGCAGCCGAGGGGATGATGCGCAGTATTTT
.,TRBV5-5,TRBD1,TRBJ2-7,CASSGLTGTAQNYEQYF,TGTGCCAGCAGCGGGTTGACCGGGACAGCCCAGAACTACGAGCAGTACTTC
few,TRBV5-1,.,TRBJ2-3,CASSLQESTDTQYF,TGCGCCAGCAGCTTACAGGAAAGCACAGATACGCAGTATTTT
.,TRBV4-1,.,TRBJ1-6,CASSQGSGGAYNSPLHF,TGCGCCAGCAGCCAAGGGTCTGGGGGCGCGTATAATTCACCCCTCCACTTT
few,TRBV13,TRBD2,TRBJ2-2,CASTHVLAGGELFF,TGTGCCAGCACCCACGTTTTAGCGGGCGGGGAGCTGTTTTTT
few,TRBV3-1,.,TRBJ2-5,CASSQEMGTQYF,TGTGCCAGCAGCCAAGAGATGGGGACCCAGTACTTC
.,TRBV20-1,.,TRBJ2-5,CSARDGGRETQYF,TGCAGTGCTAGAGATGGAGGGCGAGAGACCCAGTACTTC
.,TRBV20-1,.,TRBJ2-3,CSASPSGLDTQYF,TGCAGTGCTAGTCCCAGCGGGTTAGATACGCAGTATTTT
many,TRBV11-2,TRBD2,TRBJ2-3,CASSLVGTSGGEVGDTQYF,TGTGCCAGCAGCTTAGTCGGGACTAGCGGGGGGGAAGTTGGAGATACGCAGTATTTT
.,TRBV18,.,TRBJ2-7,CASSPTGTVYEQYF,TGTGCCAGCTCACCCACAGGGACGGTCTACGAGCAGTACTTC
few,TRBV11-3,.,TRBJ2-2,CASSSSSPGVTGELFF,TGTGCCAGCAGCAGTTCGAGCCCAGGGGTCACCGGGGAGCTGTTTTTT
.,TRBV11-3,TRBD1,TRBJ2-7,CASSQRQGRPSYEQYF,TGTGCCAGCAGCCAACGACAGGGCCGACCTTCCTACGAGCAGTACTTC
medium-sized,TRBV4-3,.,TRBJ2-2,CASSQDTAVANTGELFF,TGCGCCAGCAGCCAAGATACGGCAGTCGCGAACACCGGGGAGCTGTTTTTT
many,TRBV5-4,.,TRBJ2-7,CASSQPGLAGEQYF,TGTGCCAGCAGCCAACCGGGGCTAGCCGGCGAGCAGTACTTC
few,TRBV14,.,TRBJ2-5,CASSQDRKGIAGGETQYF,TGTGCCAGCAGCCAAGATCGGAAGGGGATTGCCGGTGGGGAGACCCAGTACTTC
few,TRBV6-2/TRBV6-3,.,TRBJ2-6,CASSYLLRRGDSGANVLTF,TGTGCCAGCAGTTACTTGTTAAGGCGGGGCGACTCTGGGGCCAACGTCCTGACTTTC
.,TRBV9,TRBD2,TRBJ2-7,CASSSRLAGGHEQYF,TGTGCCAGCAGCTCCAGGCTAGCGGGGGGTCACGAGCAGTACTTC
.,TRBV24-1,TRBD1,TRBJ1-6,CATRRRTGGGNSPLHF,TGTGCCACCAGGAGGAGGACAGGGGGTGGTAATTCACCCCTCCACTTT
.,TRBV11-1,TRBD1,TRBJ1-1,CASSDRTGNTEAFF,TGTGCCAGCAGCGACCGGACAGGGAATACTGAAGCTTTCTTT
medium-sized,TRBV7-7,TRBD2,TRBJ2-5,CASSPSGGAQYF,TGTGCTAGCAGCCCTAGCGGGGGGGCCCAGTACTTC
many,TRBV7-9,.,TRBJ1-2,CASSLVREANYGYTF,TGTGCCAGCAGCTTAGTGCGGGAAGCTAACTATGGCTACACCTTC
many,TRBV7-9,.,TRBJ2-3,CASSSELGQYF,TGTGCCAGCAGCTCTGAACTGGGGCAGTATTTT
many,TRBV7-2,.,TRBJ1-3,CASSSSTASSGNTIYF,TGTGCCAGCAGCTCTTCGACAGCGAGCTCTGGAAACACCATATATTTT
.,TRBV12-3/TRBV12-4,TRBD1,TRBJ2-5,CASRPGQKETQYF,TGTGCCAGCAGGCCGGGACAGAAAGAGACCCAGTACTTC
many,TRBV11-2,.,TRBJ1-1,CASSRAGGLDTEAFF,TGTGCCAGCAGCAGAGCGGGGGGCCTAGATACTGAAGCTTTCTTT
many,TRBV6-6,.,TRBJ2-7,CASSYRGELSYEQYF,TGTGCCAGCAGTTATAGGGGTGAGCTCTCCTACGAGCAGTACTTC
.,TRBV6-5,TRBD1,TRBJ2-3,CASSETGGRDTQYF,TGTGCCAGCAGCGAGACAGGGGGCAGAGATACGCAGTATTTT
.,TRBV5-1,.,TRBJ1-2,CASSLDLGGYGYTF,TGCGCCAGCAGCTTGGATCTAGGTGGCTATGGCTACACCTTC
many,TRBV5-5,.,TRBJ1-6,CASSLVETYNSPLHF,TGTGCCAGCAGCTTGGTAGAAACCTATAATTCACCCCTCCACTTT
few,TRBV6-6,.,TRBJ2-3,CATSGANPDTQYF,TGTGCCACCTCCGGGGCCAACCCAGATACGCAGTATTTT
few,TRBV6-5,TRBD2,TRBJ2-1,CASSPARTSGAGDEQFF,TGTGCCAGCAGTCCCGCCCGAACTAGCGGGGCGGGCGATGAGCAGTTCTTC
few,TRBV5-8,.,TRBJ2-5,CASSPESGVETQYF,TGTGCCAGCAGCCCGGAGTCAGGGGTAGAGACCCAGTACTTC
many,TRBV5-1,.,TRBJ1-1,CASRLGGARTEAFF,TGCGCCAGCAGGTTGGGGGGGGCGAGGACTGAAGCTTTCTTT
.,TRBV2,TRBD2,TRBJ2-5,CASAAGGHRETQYF,TGTGCCAGCGCAGCGGGGGGGCATCGAGAGACCCAGTACTTC
.,TRBV2,.,TRBJ1-5,CASSVVGQPQHF,TGTGCCAGCAGTGTAGTAGGTCAGCCCCAGCATTTT
many,TRBV3-1,.,TRBJ2-4,CASSQDLQNIQYF,TGTGCCAGCAGCCAAGATTTGCAAAACATTCAGTACTTC